The 31 T cell receptor beta chains listed next were all sequenced from one sample in a study of CD4 and CD8 cells across lung adenocarcinoma regions. MiXCR was run by TCRdb on the PCR reads, yielding one entry per CDR3 protein. The data show around 12,000 distinct CDR3 sequences, roughly 60% seen once. Sequences were obtained from CD8+ T cells from the margin of a lung tumor. The receptor source for this set is a female donor with lung adenocarcinoma. The CD4 and CD8 labels of this study may be unreliable.

The chain links TRBV5-5 to TRBJ2-3; D uncertain. The J call is uncertain, as TRBJ1-5 better fits the DNA end. Germline values: CDR1 SGHKS, CDR2 YYEKEE (reference sequence). The CDR3 spans 14 residues. CDR3 in amino acids: CASSGRRGADTQHF. The CDR3 nucleotides read TGTGCCAGCAGCGGGCGTAGAGGAGCCGATACGCAGCATTTT.

This chain joins TRBV10-1 and TRBJ2-5; 9 nucleotides agree with TRBD2. The assigned J gene may be wrong: the sequence end matches TRBJ2-7 better. CDR3 length equals 14 residues. The germline V gene has CDR1 WNHNN and CDR2 SYGVQD (reference sequence). Written as DNA, the CDR3 is TGCGCCAGCAGCTCGGGACTAGCCGCCTACGAGCAGTACTTC. Translation: CASSSGLAAYEQYF.

The J gene is TRBJ1-3, the V gene TRBV9; D may be TRBD1 (5 bases). Trimming cost V 1 base and J 6 bases, with 17 bases left between them. CDR3 length equals 16 residues. Germline V gene sequence: CDR1 SGDLS, CDR2 YYNGEE. In DNA form, the CDR3 reads TGTGCCAGCAGCGTAACCCACAGCCTCAGGGAAAACACCATATATTTT. This codes for CASSVTHSLRENTIYF.

The chain recombines TRBV6-1 with TRBJ2-1; D uncertain. The germline CDR1 and CDR2 sequences are MNHNS and SASEGT. This CDR3 contains 14 residues. V was cut by 1 base and J by 10 bases, with 14 bases left in between. The CDR3 here is CASSEVGEVGEQFF. The CDR3 bases are TGTGCCAGCAGTGAAGTTGGAGAAGTGGGCGAGCAGTTCTTC.

The chain uses TRBV10-1 and TRBJ2-1; D uncertain. CDR1 is WNHNN, CDR2 SYGVQD, per germline (reference sequence). Trimming left V 3 bases short and J 5 bases short, with 17 bases between. The CDR3 loop spans 16 amino acids. CDR3 protein: CASSEPTGWWNNEQFF. The CDR3 DNA reads TGCGCCAGCAGTGAACCGACCGGGTGGTGGAACAATGAGCAGTTCTTC.

Relative to its sample, this clonotype is large. The CDR3 DNA is TGTGCCAGCAGCAACTGGGCGGGCCTAGCCAAAAACATTCAGTACTTC. Its translation: CASSNWAGLAKNIQYF. This rearrangement joins TRBV6-5 to TRBJ2-4, with a possible D match to TRBD2 (5 bases). CDR1 and CDR2 (germline): MNHEY, SVGAGI. Deletions cut 6 bases from V and 0 bases from J, with 15 bases between. The CDR3 covers 16 residues.

The table lists this clonotype with many counts. A much larger clone is a single base away; this may be a read error. The chain links TRBV6-1 to TRBJ2-1; 8 bases map to TRBD2. CDR1 and CDR2 (germline): MNHNS, SASEGT. This CDR3 has 16 amino acids. V shed 5 bases, J shed 10 bases, and the junction held 16 bases outside the gene matches. CDR3 residues: CASSREAGDYSYEQFF. Here the CDR3 DNA reads TGTGCCAGCAGTCGGGAAGCGGGGGATTACTCCTACGAGCAGTTCTTC.

V usage is TRBV27 and J usage is TRBJ2-4; 8 positions match TRBD2. Germline-derived CDR1 and CDR2 are MNHEY and SMNVEV (reference sequence). The V and J ends lost 6 bases and 12 bases, in that order; junction bases with no gene match: 13. The CDR3 has 14 amino acids. CDR3 nucleotide sequence: TGTGCCAGCAGGTGGCGGGGGGTCAAAGACACTCAGTACTTC. Translated, it gives CASRWRGVKDTQYF.

This clonotype is classed as medium-sized (0.01 to 0.1%). The J gene is TRBJ2-1, the V gene TRBV4-1, with TRBD2 matching 8 bases. CDR3 length: 14 amino acids. Trimming removed 8 bases from V and 3 bases from J; junction bases left unmatched: 6. CDR1 MGHRA and CDR2 YSYEKL come from the germline V gene. The CDR3 loop is CASAIAGNYNEQFF. The CDR3, as DNA: TGCGCCAGCGCAATAGCGGGGAACTACAATGAGCAGTTCTTC.

At least ten counts were recorded for this clonotype. This sequence joins TRBV20-1 and TRBJ2-5; 7 positions agree with TRBD2. V shed 7 bases, J shed 5 bases, and the junction held 13 bases outside the gene matches. This CDR3 region has 14 residues. Germline V lookup: CDR1 DFQATT, CDR2 SNEGSKA (reference sequence). CDR3 residues: CSGLGTGGWETQYF. As DNA, the CDR3 is TGCAGTGGACTAGGGACGGGGGGTTGGGAGACCCAGTACTTC.

With regard to this clonotype: Sequence at one end of the junction differs from germline and may be a read error. The chain employs TRBV4-1 and TRBJ2-6; tentatively, D is TRBD2 (6 bases). Germline V CDR1 and CDR2: MGHRA, YSYEKL. The CDR3 loop spans 16 amino acids. The CDR3 here is CASSQDRRAGANVLNF. CDR3 nucleotide sequence: TGCGCCAGCAGCCAAGATCGGAGGGCTGGGGCCAACGTCCTGAACTTC.

V usage is TRBV27 and J usage is TRBJ2-5; D remains ambiguous. The CDR3 is 14 amino acids. CDR1 is MNHEY, CDR2 SMNVEV, per germline (reference sequence). CDR3 residues: CAGSLGGDPDTQYF. CDR3 bases: TGTGCGGGCAGTTTGGGCGGTGACCCAGATACCCAGTACTTC.

The chain links TRBV10-3 to TRBJ2-1; 12 nucleotides line up with TRBD2. The assigned J gene may be wrong: the sequence end matches TRBJ2-7 better. CDR3 length: 14 residues. The germline V gene encodes CDR1 ENHRY and CDR2 SYGVKD. In nucleotides, the CDR3 is TGTGCCACGTCGACTAGCGGGAGTGCAGACGAGCAGTACTTC. This codes for CATSTSGSADEQYF.

This rearrangement joins TRBV6-5 to TRBJ2-7, with 14 bases matching TRBD2. The V gene end was trimmed by 4 bases and the J gene end by 0 bases; junction bases not matched to a gene: 8. The CDR3 consists of 18 residues. CDR1 MNHEY and CDR2 SVGAGI come from the germline V gene. CDR3 residues: CASSSLTSGRVSSYEQYF. CDR3 DNA: TGTGCCAGCAGTTCATTGACTAGCGGGAGGGTGAGCTCCTACGAGCAGTACTTC.

This clonotype was counted many times. The chain links TRBV4-1 to TRBJ1-5, with 7 bases matching TRBD1. The CDR3 loop spans 15 amino acids. Germline values: CDR1 MGHRA, CDR2 YSYEKL. Trimming removed 3 bases from V and 5 bases from J; junction bases left unmatched: 7. The CDR3 region is CASSQKQGIDQPQHF. For the CDR3, the DNA is TGCGCCAGCAGCCAGAAACAGGGGATTGATCAGCCCCAGCATTTT.

On this clonotype itself: An end of the junction differs from the germline gene, which may be a read error. This sequence joins TRBV27 and TRBJ2-3; the D gene is possibly TRBD2 (6 bases). The CDR3 loop spans 14 amino acids. Germline assignment: CDR1 MNHEY and CDR2 SMNVEV (reference sequence). DNA for the CDR3: TGTGCCAGCAGTTTGGGCGGGGCCAAAGATACGCAGTACTTT. Amino acid sequence: CASSLGGAKDTQYF.

This chain connects TRBV10-2 to TRBJ2-3; 8 positions agree with TRBD2. The J call is in doubt because the DNA end fits TRBJ2-7 better. Germline assignment: CDR1 WSHSY and CDR2 SAAADI. The CDR3 sequence is 15 residues long. The CDR3 DNA sequence: TGCGCCAGCAGAGCTGGAGCGGGAGCCACAGATACGCAGTACTTC. Translating it yields CASRAGAGATDTQYF.

The V and J genes are TRBV27 and TRBJ2-3; 9 bases are shared with TRBD1. This CDR3 is 16 amino acids long. After removal of 5 bases from V and 2 bases from J, the junction contained 8 bases not matched to a gene. CDR1 MNHEY and CDR2 SMNVEV come from the germline V gene (reference sequence). The CDR3 is CASSRAGTGYTDTQYF. In DNA, the CDR3 is TGTGCCAGCAGTCGAGCCGGGACAGGGTACACAGATACGCAGTATTTT.

This clonotype appeared a few times. The chain employs TRBV12-3 or TRBV12-4 and TRBJ2-3; the D is unclear. V shed 6 bases and J shed 7 bases, with 14 bases lying between them. The CDR3 is 13 amino acids. The CDR3 loop reads CASSFRTVNTQYF. DNA for the CDR3: TGTGCCAGCAGCTTTAGAACAGTGAATACGCAGTATTTT.

Written as DNA, the CDR3 is TGCGCCAGCAGTGAGGGCAGGGGGCGGTCTGGGGCCAACGTCCTGACTTTC. Translated: CASSEGRGRSGANVLTF. The V gene is TRBV10-2, the J gene TRBJ2-6, with 8 bases that match TRBD1. From germline, CDR1 is WSHSY and CDR2 SAAADI. The CDR3 is 17 residues long. V dropped 2 bases and J dropped 1; count of bases not matched to a gene: 4.

CDR3 nucleotide sequence: TGCGCCAGCAGAGAGGGGGTGGGGGGCACAAATACTCAGTACTTC. The encoded protein is CASREGVGGTNTQYF. The chain employs TRBV10-2 and TRBJ2-3; D tentatively reads TRBD1 or TRBD2 (6 bases each). The J call may be faulty, since TRBJ2-4 better matches the DNA end. Germline V gene lookup returns CDR1 WSHSY and CDR2 SAAADI. The CDR3 loop spans 15 amino acids.

This rearrangement joins TRBV6-1 to TRBJ2-5, with D tentatively TRBD1 (5 bases). The germline V and J ends were trimmed by 3 bases and 11 bases, with 19 bases remaining between them. The CDR3 totals 14 residues. In germline, CDR1 is MNHNS, CDR2 SASEGT. The CDR3 reads CASSEPRAGYQQYF. CDR3 DNA sequence: TGTGCCAGCAGTGAGCCACGGGCAGGGTACCAGCAGTACTTC.

The V and J genes are TRBV4-1 and TRBJ2-1, with D possibly being TRBD2 (6 bases). The germline V gene has CDR1 MGHRA and CDR2 YSYEKL. With 1 base removed from V and 0 bases from J, the gap between germline ends came to 13 bases. The CDR3 totals 17 residues. The CDR3 region has the DNA TGCGCCAGCAGCCAAGCTGTACTAGCTTCCTCCTACAATGAGCAGTTCTTC. It yields the protein CASSQAVLASSYNEQFF.

By proportion, this clonotype is medium-sized. V gene TRBV6-1 combines with J gene TRBJ1-2; 7 bases align to TRBD1. The germline CDR1 and CDR2 sequences are MNHNS and SASEGT. This CDR3 is 12 amino acids long. With V trimmed by 8 bases and J by 8 bases, 8 bases remained unmatched. As DNA, the CDR3 is TGTGCCAGCGGCCGGGACAGAGACGGCTACACCTTC. It yields the protein CASGRDRDGYTF.

In regard to this clonotype: One junction end does not reproduce the germline sequence, and a read error may be involved. V gene TRBV10-1 combines with J gene TRBJ2-4; TRBD2 is a possible D gene (5 bases). Germline CDR1 WNHNN, CDR2 SYGVQD (reference sequence). The CDR3 spans 14 residues. The DNA for the CDR3 is TGTGCGAGGAGTGAGAGCCGTAACCGAGGGTCTCAGTACTTC. Translating gives CARSESRNRGSQYF.

The chain links TRBV7-6 to TRBJ2-3, with TRBD2 identical over 8 bases. The V gene end was trimmed by 3 bases and the J gene end by 6 bases; junction bases not matched to a gene: 11. Germline lookup yields CDR1 SGHVS and CDR2 FNYEAQ. The CDR3 runs 16 residues. The CDR3 coding sequence is TGTGCCAGCAGCTTCGACGAGCGGGAGCCGGCCGATACGCAGTATTTT. As protein: CASSFDEREPADTQYF.

This clonotype was counted a few times. The junction departs from germline at one end; a sequencing error may be responsible. This chain joins TRBV4-1 and TRBJ2-5; 7 bases match TRBD1. The V gene's germline CDR1 is MGHRA and CDR2 YSYEKL. The CDR3 loop spans 15 amino acids. CDR3 loop: CARGQGGRDQDTQYF. The CDR3 nucleotides are TGCGCCAGGGGCCAAGGGGGCCGGGACCAAGATACCCAGTACTTC.

A few counts support this clonotype. The rearrangement joins TRBV6-5 to TRBJ2-2; the D is unclear. V was cut by 2 bases and J by 5 bases, with 9 bases left in between. CDR1 and CDR2 (germline): MNHEY, SVGAGI. The length of the CDR3 is 14 residues. CDR3 amino acids: CASSYGRATGELFF. Here the CDR3 DNA reads TGTGCCAGCAGTTACGGTAGAGCAACCGGGGAGCTGTTTTTT.

In this sample, this clonotype turned up many times. This chain connects TRBV6-1 to TRBJ1-1, with unresolved D. V lost 7 bases, J lost 7 bases, and 13 bases lay in between. This CDR3 spans 12 amino acids. CDR1 is MNHNS, CDR2 SASEGT, per germline. CDR3 residues: CASTLGRSEAFF. For the CDR3, the DNA is TGTGCCAGCACCTTAGGACGGAGTGAAGCTTTCTTT.

This clonotype was recorded a few times. The genes are TRBV3-1 and TRBJ1-1; D is unresolved. V was cut by 6 bases and J by 1 base, with 9 bases left in between. The CDR3 has 13 residues. The germline CDR1 and CDR2 sequences are LGHDT and YNNKEL (reference sequence). In nucleotides, the CDR3 is TGTGCCAGCAGTAAAACACCGAACACTGAAGCTTTCTTT. Encoded protein: CASSKTPNTEAFF.

CDR3 amino acids: CASRDRDYGYTF. The CDR3 coding sequence is TGTGCCAGCAGGGACAGAGACTATGGCTACACCTTC. The J gene is TRBJ1-2, the V gene TRBV6-1; D possibly corresponds to TRBD1 (6 bases). In germline, CDR1 is MNHNS, CDR2 SASEGT. The V and J ends lost 6 bases and 3 bases respectively, with 8 bases between them. The CDR3 loop spans 12 amino acids.